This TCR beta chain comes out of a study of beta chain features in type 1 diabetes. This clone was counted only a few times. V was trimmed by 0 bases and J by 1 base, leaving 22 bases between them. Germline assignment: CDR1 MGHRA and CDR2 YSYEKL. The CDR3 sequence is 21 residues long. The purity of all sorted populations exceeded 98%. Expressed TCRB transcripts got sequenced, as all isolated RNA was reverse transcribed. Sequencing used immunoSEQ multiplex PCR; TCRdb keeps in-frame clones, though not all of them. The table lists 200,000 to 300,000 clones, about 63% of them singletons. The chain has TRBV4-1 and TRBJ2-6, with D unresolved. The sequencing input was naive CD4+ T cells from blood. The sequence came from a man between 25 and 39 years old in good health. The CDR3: CASSQDYRGLRRISGANVLTF. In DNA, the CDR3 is TGCGCCAGCAGCCAAGATTATCGAGGCCTCCGCCGCATTTCTGGGGCCAACGTCCTGACTTTC.